One sample yielded the 13 T cell receptor beta chains listed below, sequenced in a study of CD8 T cells in Susac syndrome. Random hexamers were used to reverse transcribe about 0.45 to 1 ug of RNA. TCRdb independently ran MiXCR on the immunoSEQ multiplex PCR reads; one entry per CDR3 protein. Among approximately 160,000 distinct CDR3 sequences listed, roughly 92% were seen once. Input material: CD4+ T cells from PBMCs. These receptor sequences come from a human donor with multiple sclerosis.

This clonotype appeared once. V is TRBV30 and J is TRBJ1-4; TRBD1 is a possible D gene (6 bases). V dropped 0 bases and J dropped 5 bases, with 10 bases sitting between them. This CDR3 region has 14 residues. Germline values: CDR1 GTSNPN, CDR2 SVGIG (reference sequence). The CDR3 DNA sequence: TGTGCCTGGAGTGTAGGGGGTTCGAATGAAAAACTGTTTTTT. Translated: CAWSVGGSNEKLFF.

For this clonotype: At one end, the junction sequence differs from germline, possibly due to a read error. This chain uses TRBV15 with TRBJ2-7; 8 positions agree with TRBD1. CDR1 is LNHNV and CDR2 is YYDKDF in the germline V gene (reference sequence). The CDR3 length is 15 residues. CDR3 sequence reads: CATSRDGGATGELRF. The CDR3 coding sequence is TGTGCCACCAGCAGAGATGGAGGAGCGACAGGGGAGCTCCGCTTC.

The chain recombines TRBV10-2 with TRBJ2-7; TRBD1 might be the D (6 bases). From germline, CDR1 is WSHSY and CDR2 SAAADI. The length of the CDR3 is 14 residues. V lost 6 bases and J 3 bases, leaving 15 bases between the germline ends. CDR3 nucleotide sequence: TGCGCCAGCAGCCTGGACAGTCCTTACTACGAGCAGTACTTC. Its translation is CASSLDSPYYEQYF.

This clonotype was seen just once. The rearrangement links TRBV5-1 to TRBJ2-1; D unresolved. Deletions cut 4 bases from V and 0 bases from J, with 11 bases between. This CDR3 region has 15 residues. Germline loops: CDR1 SGHRS, CDR2 YFSETQ. In DNA, the CDR3 is TGCGCCAGCAGCCCCTGGGGAAGCTCCTACAATGAGCAGTTCTTC. It yields the protein CASSPWGSSYNEQFF. Full variable domain (remainder filled in from reference TRBV5-1 and TRBJ2-1): KAGVTQTPRYLIKTRGQQVTLSCSPISGHRSVSWYQQTPGQGLQFLFEYFSETQRNKGNFPGRFSGRQFSNSRSEMNVSTLELGDSALYLCASSPWGSSYNEQFFGPGTRLTVL.

This chain connects TRBV6-5 to TRBJ2-1; TRBD2 matches 15 bases. The J segment lost 9 bases and the V segment lost 6 bases, leaving 3 bases of the junction unmatched. This CDR3 contains 14 residues. The germline V gene has CDR1 MNHEY and CDR2 SVGAGI. Written as DNA, the CDR3 is TGTGCCAGCAGAGGACTAGCGGGAGGGAGTGAGCAGTTCTTC. It codes for CASRGLAGGSEQFF.

CDR3 protein: CASRMGLAGGYEQYF. CDR3 in DNA: TGTGCCAGCAGAATGGGACTAGCGGGAGGATACGAGCAGTACTTC. This sequence joins TRBV6-5 and TRBJ2-7, with TRBD2 matching 15 bases. CDR3 length: 15 residues. The germline gives CDR1 MNHEY, CDR2 SVGAGI. V lost 6 bases to trimming and J lost 4 bases; unmatched junction nucleotides: 4.

The V and J genes are TRBV21-1 and TRBJ2-5; the table calls TRBD1, which could not be checked here. TRBV21-1 is assigned pseudogene status. The length of the CDR3 is 15 residues. CDR3 in DNA: TGTGCCAGCAGCAAAGGACAGGGGAGAGGAGAGACCCAGTACTTC. Protein: CASSKGQGRGETQYF.

The chain couples TRBV12-3 or TRBV12-4 to TRBJ2-1, with 11 bases fitting TRBD2. CDR3 size: 16 residues. After removal of 5 bases from V and 2 bases from J, the junction contained 5 bases not matched to a gene. In nucleotides, the CDR3 is TGTGCCAGCAGTCGTGTAGCGGGAGGGCCCTACAATGAGCAGTTCTTC. Encoded protein: CASSRVAGGPYNEQFF.

This chain links TRBV30 with TRBJ2-7; D is possibly TRBD2 (7 bases). CDR1 and CDR2 from the germline V gene are GTSNPN and SVGIG (reference sequence). Deletions cut 4 bases from V and 3 bases from J, with 16 bases between. The CDR3 consists of 14 residues. CDR3 in amino acids: CAWKGGRSYYEQYF. CDR3 nucleotides: TGTGCCTGGAAGGGGGGGAGAAGTTACTACGAGCAGTACTTC.

The chain is built from TRBV27 and TRBJ1-1; the D is unclear. Germline V gene lookup returns CDR1 MNHEY and CDR2 SMNVEV (reference sequence). The CDR3 runs to 13 residues. V was trimmed by 2 bases and J by 1 base, leaving 5 bases between them. The DNA of the CDR3 is TGTGCCAGCAGTTTAAAGGCGAACACTGAAGCTTTCTTT. Encoded protein: CASSLKANTEAFF.

This clonotype has more than one count but fewer than ten. The chain combines TRBV20-1 with TRBJ2-5; TRBD2 matches at 8 bases. After removal of 0 bases from V and 7 bases from J, the junction contained 7 bases not matched to a gene. Germline lookup yields CDR1 DFQATT and CDR2 SNEGSKA (reference sequence). This CDR3 is built from 14 residues. The CDR3 sequence is CSARDFRAGVTQYF. The DNA for the CDR3 is TGCAGTGCTAGAGATTTTCGAGCGGGAGTGACCCAGTACTTC.

This clonotype was detected a few times. V is TRBV6-1 and J is TRBJ1-1; tentative D call: TRBD1 (5 bases). In germline, CDR1 is MNHNS, CDR2 SASEGT. V shed 2 bases and J shed 1 base, with 8 bases lying between them. CDR3 length equals 14 residues. The CDR3 region is CASSERGGNTEAFF. The CDR3 nucleotides are TGTGCCAGCAGTGAACGGGGGGGGAACACTGAAGCTTTCTTT.

This chain joins TRBV2 and TRBJ2-5, with a weak D call TRBD1 (5 bases). The CDR3 is 13 residues long. Germline V CDR1 and CDR2: SNHLY, FYNNEI. The germline V and J ends were trimmed by 6 bases and 2 bases, with 10 bases remaining between them. CDR3 in DNA: TGTGCCAGCAGGAAGGACATACAAGAGACCCAGTACTTC. It codes for CASRKDIQETQYF.